These 20 T cell receptor beta chains were sequenced from one sample in a study of shared clonotypes between healthy human individuals. TCRdb keeps only in-frame clones here, not all; method: immunoSEQ multiplex PCR. The repertoire has roughly 1,600,000 clones, around 98.5% of them found once; the top ten carry 0.36%. The sample taken for sequencing was naive CD4+ T cells sorted from blood. Described subset: CD45RA+ positively selected. The source of these receptors is a man aged 25 to 40 in good health.

The chain recombines TRBV28 with TRBJ2-5; D possibly corresponds to TRBD1 (6 bases). V lost 7 bases and J 4 bases, leaving 25 bases between the germline ends. Germline loops: CDR1 MDHEN, CDR2 SYDVKM. The CDR3 runs 17 residues. The CDR3 coding sequence is TGTGCCAGCACCTCACTTGCCCAAGCGATAGGGGGAGAGACCCAGTACTTC. It translates to CASTSLAQAIGGETQYF.

The chain couples TRBV5-4 to TRBJ2-3, with D maybe TRBD1 (6 bases). Trimming took off 0 bases at V and 0 bases at J, with 11 bases between the two ends. Germline V gene data show CDR1 as SGHNT and CDR2 as YYREEE (reference sequence). CDR3 size: 16 residues. CDR3: CASSLDGGPSTDTQYF. DNA of the CDR3: TGTGCCAGCAGCTTGGATGGGGGCCCAAGCACAGATACGCAGTATTTT.

The chain combines TRBV2 with TRBJ2-7; 7 bases are a match to TRBD2. V shed 4 bases and J 7 bases; nucleotides not matched to a gene: 4. CDR3 length: 12 residues. The germline V gene has CDR1 SNHLY and CDR2 FYNNEI. The CDR3 bases are TGTGCCAGCAGTGGCCTAGCGGAAGAGCAGTACTTC. Protein: CASSGLAEEQYF.

This clone was picked up one time. The gene calls are TRBV5-4 and TRBJ1-4; no definite D call. Germline V lookup: CDR1 SGHNT, CDR2 YYREEE (reference sequence). V shed 0 bases and J shed 0 bases, with 3 bases lying between them. The CDR3 runs 14 residues. The CDR3 reads CASSLGSTNEKLFF. The CDR3 region has the DNA TGTGCCAGCAGCTTGGGTTCAACTAATGAAAAACTGTTTTTT. Combining the CDR3 with reference TRBV5-4 and TRBJ1-4 gives the whole variable domain ETGVTQSPTHLIKTRGQQVTLRCSSQSGHNTVSWYQQALGQGPQFIFQYYREEENGRGNFPPRFSGLQFPNYSSELNVNALELDDSALYLCASSLGSTNEKLFFGSGTQLSVL.

The genes are TRBV7-8 and TRBJ1-2; the D gene is possibly TRBD1 (5 bases). Per germline, CDR1 SGHVS and CDR2 FQNEAQ. This CDR3 comprises 14 residues. The V gene lost 1 base and the J gene lost 3 bases, with 9 bases spanning the gap. This CDR3 reads CASSLDPGDYGYTF. CDR3 nucleotides: TGTGCCAGCAGCTTAGACCCGGGGGACTATGGCTACACCTTC. The variable domain in full, completed from reference TRBV7-8 and TRBJ1-2, reads GAGVSQSPRYKVAKRGQDVALRCDPISGHVSLFWYQQALGQGPEFLTYFQNEAQLDKSGLPSDRFFAERPEGSVSTLKIQRTQQEDSAVYLCASSLDPGDYGYTFGSGTRLTVV.

This rearrangement joins TRBV5-1 to TRBJ2-1; D may be TRBD1 (6 bases). Germline values: CDR1 SGHRS, CDR2 YFSETQ. The ends were cut back, 1 base at V and 9 bases at J, with 11 bases in the middle. The CDR3 sequence is 13 residues long. CDR3 nucleotide sequence: TGCGCCAGCAGCTTGCCCTTGACAGGTGAGCAGTTCTTC. Residues: CASSLPLTGEQFF.

The rearrangement uses TRBV7-2 and TRBJ2-1, with 7 bases lining up with TRBD2. This CDR3 is 18 amino acids long. V lost 1 base, J lost 4 bases, and 13 bases stayed unmatched. Germline V gene lookup returns CDR1 SGHTA and CDR2 FQGNSA. CDR3 loop: CASSLEMGGSRPYNEQFF. The CDR3 region has the DNA TGTGCCAGCAGCTTAGAAATGGGCGGGAGCAGGCCATACAATGAGCAGTTCTTC. The full variable domain, with the rest looked up from reference TRBV7-2 and TRBJ2-1, is GAGVSQSPSNKVTEKGKDVELRCDPISGHTALYWYRQSLGQGLEFLIYFQGNSAPDKSGLPSDRFSAERTGGSVSTLTIQRTQQEDSAVYLCASSLEMGGSRPYNEQFFGPGTRLTVL.

V and J are TRBV9 and TRBJ1-2; D unclear. CDR1 and CDR2 (germline): SGDLS, YYNGEE. The CDR3 runs 15 residues. The V and J ends lost 1 base and 8 bases respectively, with 18 bases between them. The chain's CDR3 is CASSVTPRGDGGYTF. CDR3 nucleotide sequence: TGTGCCAGCAGCGTAACCCCACGTGGGGATGGAGGCTACACCTTC.

This sequence joins TRBV6-1 and TRBJ1-1; D remains unclear. Germline CDR1 reads MNHNS; CDR2 reads SASEGT. Deletions cut 5 bases from V and 4 bases from J, with 14 bases between. The CDR3 covers 14 residues. This chain's CDR3 is CASSQDPLSTEAFF. CDR3 in DNA: TGTGCCAGCAGTCAAGACCCGTTGAGCACTGAAGCTTTCTTT.

The J gene is TRBJ2-1, the V gene TRBV5-4, with 11 bases aligning to TRBD2. J lost 6 bases, V lost 1 base, and 3 bases had no gene match. The CDR3 runs 15 residues. The germline V gene has CDR1 SGHNT and CDR2 YYREEE (reference sequence). The CDR3 DNA reads as TGTGCCAGCAGCTTGTTGGGGACTAGCGGCAATGAGCAGTTCTTC. Translating gives CASSLLGTSGNEQFF.

This sequence joins TRBV6-1 and TRBJ2-3; 10 bases match TRBD2. CDR1 is MNHNS, CDR2 SASEGT, per germline. The trim removed 6 bases at V and 4 bases at J, leaving 4 bases unmatched. The CDR3 has 14 amino acids. The DNA of the CDR3 is TGTGCCAGCAGCTCAGCGGGAGGGCCAGATACGCAGTATTTT. Translated, it gives CASSSAGGPDTQYF.

The chain couples TRBV25-1 to TRBJ2-7; 7 bases agree with TRBD1. CDR3 size: 15 residues. Germline lookup yields CDR1 MGHDK and CDR2 SYGVNS. V lost 3 bases and J lost 3; bases outside the gene matches: 8. The CDR3 protein is CASSDTGVSHYEQYF. DNA of the CDR3: TGTGCCAGCAGTGATACAGGGGTCTCACACTACGAGCAGTACTTC.

CDR3 in amino acids: CASSIGGDQHF. The CDR3 nucleotides are TGTGCCAGTAGTATTGGGGGGGACCAGCATTTT. The J gene is TRBJ1-5, the V gene TRBV19; possible D gene TRBD1, 5 bases. Deletions cut 3 bases from V and 12 bases from J, with 9 bases between. The CDR3 has 11 residues. Germline CDR1 and CDR2: LNHDA and SQIVND (reference sequence).

To note about this clone: The sample carries other DNA sequences with the same CDR3. V usage is TRBV11-2 and J usage is TRBJ2-2, with 12 positions matching TRBD2. The CDR3 has 15 residues. J lost 4 bases, V lost 6 bases, and 3 bases had no gene match. Germline V gives CDR1 SGHAT, CDR2 FQNNGV. The CDR3 loop reads CASRTSGRGTGELFF. The CDR3 region has the DNA TGTGCCAGCAGGACTAGCGGGAGAGGCACCGGGGAGCTGTTTTTT.

This sequence joins TRBV28 and TRBJ2-7; 8 positions match TRBD1. CDR3 length: 15 residues. Germline V gives CDR1 MDHEN, CDR2 SYDVKM. V lost 3 bases and J lost 7; bases outside the gene matches: 11. The CDR3 sequence is CASSFARGTGGEQYF. The CDR3 DNA reads as TGTGCCAGCAGTTTTGCCCGGGGGACAGGTGGAGAGCAGTACTTC.

The chain has TRBV5-1 and TRBJ2-5; TRBD1 or TRBD2 may be the D gene (5 bases each). V was trimmed by 4 bases and J by 4 bases, leaving 11 bases between them. Germline CDR1 is SGHRS and CDR2 is YFSETQ. The CDR3 contains 13 residues. The CDR3 reads CASSPSGLETQYF. CDR3 DNA sequence: TGCGCCAGCAGCCCGTCGGGGCTAGAGACCCAGTACTTC. Using reference TRBV5-1 and TRBJ2-5 for the parts outside the CDR3, the full variable domain is KAGVTQTPRYLIKTRGQQVTLSCSPISGHRSVSWYQQTPGQGLQFLFEYFSETQRNKGNFPGRFSGRQFSNSRSEMNVSTLELGDSALYLCASSPSGLETQYFGPGTRLLVL.

V gene TRBV7-9 combines with J gene TRBJ2-7, with D possibly matching TRBD1 (5 bases). This CDR3 spans 15 amino acids. From germline, CDR1 is SEHNR and CDR2 FQNEAQ (reference sequence). The V end was cut by 5 bases, the J end by 3 bases, with 17 bases between. CDR3: CASSREQVSHYEQYF. Written as DNA, the CDR3 is TGTGCCAGCAGCCGAGAACAGGTGAGCCACTACGAGCAGTACTTC.

The V gene is TRBV6-6, the J gene TRBJ2-1; D is unresolved. The CDR3 covers 13 residues. Trimming took off 7 bases at V and 1 base at J, with 8 bases between the two ends. Germline V gives CDR1 MNHNY, CDR2 SVGAGI (reference sequence). In nucleotides, the CDR3 is TGTGCCAGCATGAGAACTTCCTACAATGAGCAGTTCTTC. This translates into CASMRTSYNEQFF.

This clone was seen a single time. This sequence joins TRBV11-2 and TRBJ2-7, with D tentatively TRBD2 (6 bases). Trimming took off 4 bases at V and 5 bases at J, with 18 bases between the two ends. This CDR3 has 15 amino acids. Germline loops: CDR1 SGHAT, CDR2 FQNNGV. In DNA, the CDR3 is TGTGCCAGCAGCTCCCCCCGGGGGAAGACGAACGAGCAGTACTTC. As protein: CASSSPRGKTNEQYF.

The chain carries TRBV5-1 and TRBJ1-1; D is perhaps TRBD1 (6 bases). Germline CDR1 SGHRS, CDR2 YFSETQ. The germline V and J ends were trimmed by 2 bases and 11 bases, with 13 bases remaining between them. This CDR3 region has 12 residues. The CDR3 loop is CASSFQGPGAFF. The CDR3 coding sequence is TGCGCCAGCAGCTTCCAGGGGCCTGGGGCTTTCTTT.